Following are 5 T cell receptor beta chains from one sample sequenced in a study of blood T cell repertoires in COVID-19. Clones were sequenced by immunoSEQ multiplex PCR, and TCRdb holds only the in-frame ones, with some missing. The table includes about 500,000 clones, 87% detected once. Specimen: PBMCs or T cells enriched from blood (not recorded which). The source of these receptors is a woman younger than 30 who had recovered from COVID-19.

The chain carries TRBV19 and TRBJ2-3; TRBD1 agrees at 8 bases. This CDR3 has 15 amino acids. Losses at the gene ends were 5 bases for V and 2 bases for J; bases not matched to a gene: 6. The V gene's germline CDR1 is LNHDA and CDR2 SQIVND (reference sequence). This CDR3 reads CASSYRQGYTDTQYF. The CDR3 bases are TGTGCCAGTAGTTACCGACAGGGGTACACAGATACGCAGTATTTT. Complete variable domain (other parts from reference TRBV19 and TRBJ2-3): DGGITQSPKYLFRKEGQNVTLSCEQNLNHDAMYWYRQDPGQGLRLIYYSQIVNDFQKGDIAEGYSVSREKKESFPLTVTSAQKNPTAFYLCASSYRQGYTDTQYFGPGTRLTVL.

The rearrangement uses TRBV3-1 (or the pseudogene TRBV3-2) and TRBJ2-1; 9 positions agree with TRBD2. V was pared by 0 bases and J by 5 bases, with 5 bases of the junction left unmatched. The CDR3 covers 16 residues. CDR1 and CDR2 (germline): LGHDT, YNNKEL (reference sequence). The CDR3 reads CASSQEELAGDNEQFF. CDR3 sequence (DNA): TGTGCCAGCAGCCAAGAAGAACTAGCGGGCGACAATGAGCAGTTCTTC.

The chain combines TRBV7-2 with TRBJ2-7; TRBD2 is a possible D gene (6 bases). Germline loops: CDR1 SGHTA, CDR2 FQGNSA. V was shortened by 0 bases and J by 3 bases, with 9 bases between the two germline ends. The CDR3 covers 14 residues. This chain's CDR3 is CASSLAGGVYEQYF. The CDR3 DNA follows: TGTGCCAGCAGCTTAGCCGGAGGGGTCTACGAGCAGTACTTC. The whole variable domain, remainder taken from reference TRBV7-2 and TRBJ2-7, is GAGVSQSPSNKVTEKGKDVELRCDPISGHTALYWYRQSLGQGLEFLIYFQGNSAPDKSGLPSDRFSAERTGGSVSTLTIQRTQQEDSAVYLCASSLAGGVYEQYFGPGTRLTVT.

This clone has more than one count but fewer than ten. J is TRBJ2-2 and V is TRBV5-8; a weak D match, TRBD2 (6 bases). The germline V gene has CDR1 SGHTS and CDR2 YDEGEE. V was pared by 2 bases and J by 2 bases, with 13 bases between. The CDR3 is 16 amino acids. The CDR3 is CASSFFVAVNTGELFF. CDR3 in DNA: TGTGCCAGCAGCTTTTTCGTAGCGGTCAACACCGGGGAGCTGTTTTTT.

The V and J genes are TRBV4-1 and TRBJ2-7; weak D call: TRBD2 (6 bases). The germline V and J ends were trimmed by 1 base and 5 bases, with 15 bases remaining between them. From germline, CDR1 is MGHRA and CDR2 YSYEKL. The CDR3 runs 15 residues. This CDR3 is CASSQVRGEDHEQYF. The CDR3 nucleotides are TGCGCCAGCAGCCAAGTACGCGGGGAGGACCACGAGCAGTACTTC.